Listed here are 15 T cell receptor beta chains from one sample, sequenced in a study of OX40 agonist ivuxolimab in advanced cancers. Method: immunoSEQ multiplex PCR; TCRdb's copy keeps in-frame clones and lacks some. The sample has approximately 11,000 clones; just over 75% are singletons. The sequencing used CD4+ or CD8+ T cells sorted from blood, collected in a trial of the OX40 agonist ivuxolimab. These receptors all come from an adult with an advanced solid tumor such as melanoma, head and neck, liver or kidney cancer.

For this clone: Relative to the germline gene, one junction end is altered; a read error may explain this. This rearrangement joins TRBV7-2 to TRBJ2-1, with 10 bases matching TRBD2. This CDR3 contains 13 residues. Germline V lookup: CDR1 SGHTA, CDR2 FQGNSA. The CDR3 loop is CASSLAGGNEQFF. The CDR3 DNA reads TGTGCCAGCAGTTTAGCGGGGGGTAATGAGCAGTTCTTC.

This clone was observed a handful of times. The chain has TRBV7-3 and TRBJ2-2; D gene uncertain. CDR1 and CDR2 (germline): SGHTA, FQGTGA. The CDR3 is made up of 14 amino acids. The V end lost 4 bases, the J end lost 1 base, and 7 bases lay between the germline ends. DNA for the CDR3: TGTGCCAGCAGCTCGACGATGAACACCGGGGAGCTGTTTTTT. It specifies CASSSTMNTGELFF.

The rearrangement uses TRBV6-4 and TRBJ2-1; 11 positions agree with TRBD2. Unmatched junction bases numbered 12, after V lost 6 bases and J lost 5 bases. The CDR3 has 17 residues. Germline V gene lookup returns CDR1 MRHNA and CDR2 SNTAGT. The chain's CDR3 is CASRRTPLAGGDNEQFF. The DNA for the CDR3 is TGTGCCAGCAGGAGGACCCCCCTAGCGGGGGGCGACAATGAGCAGTTCTTC.

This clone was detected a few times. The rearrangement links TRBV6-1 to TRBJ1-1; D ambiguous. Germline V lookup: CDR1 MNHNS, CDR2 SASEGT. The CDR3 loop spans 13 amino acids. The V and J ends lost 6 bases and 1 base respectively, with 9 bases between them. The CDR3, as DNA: TGTGCCAGCAGACCGGGAGGGAACACTGAAGCTTTCTTT. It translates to CASRPGGNTEAFF.

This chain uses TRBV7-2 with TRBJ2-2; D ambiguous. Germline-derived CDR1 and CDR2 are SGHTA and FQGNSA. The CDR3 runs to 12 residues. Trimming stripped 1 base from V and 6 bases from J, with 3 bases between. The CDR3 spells CASSLDPGELFF. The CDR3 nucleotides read TGTGCCAGCAGCTTAGACCCCGGGGAGCTGTTTTTT.

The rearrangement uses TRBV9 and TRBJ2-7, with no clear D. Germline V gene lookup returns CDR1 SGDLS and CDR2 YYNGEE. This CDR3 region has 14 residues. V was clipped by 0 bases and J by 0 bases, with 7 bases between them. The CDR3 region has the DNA TGTGCCAGCAGCGTAGGTGGCTACTCCTACGAGCAGTACTTC. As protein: CASSVGGYSYEQYF.

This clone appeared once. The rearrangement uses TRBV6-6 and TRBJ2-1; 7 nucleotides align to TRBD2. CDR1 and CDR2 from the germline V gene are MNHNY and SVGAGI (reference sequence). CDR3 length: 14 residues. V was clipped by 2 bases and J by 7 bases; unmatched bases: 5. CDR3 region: CASSYAGEGNEQFF. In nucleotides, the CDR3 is TGTGCCAGCAGTTACGCGGGAGAAGGGAATGAGCAGTTCTTC.

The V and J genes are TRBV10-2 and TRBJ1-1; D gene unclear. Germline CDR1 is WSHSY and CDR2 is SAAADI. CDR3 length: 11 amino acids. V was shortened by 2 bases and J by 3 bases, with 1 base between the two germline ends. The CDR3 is CASSEHTEAFF. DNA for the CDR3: TGCGCCAGCAGTGAGCACACTGAAGCTTTCTTT.

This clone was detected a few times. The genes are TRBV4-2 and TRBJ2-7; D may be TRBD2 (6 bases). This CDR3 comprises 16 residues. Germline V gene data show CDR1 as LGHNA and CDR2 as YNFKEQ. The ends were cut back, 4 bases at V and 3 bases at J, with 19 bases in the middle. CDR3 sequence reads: CASSLTSGGANYEQYF. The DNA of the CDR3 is TGTGCCAGCAGCCTAACCTCCGGCGGGGCGAACTACGAGCAGTACTTC.

CDR3 sequence: CASSLTEKETQYF. CDR3 in DNA: TGTGCCAGCTCACTCACAGAAAAAGAGACCCAGTACTTC. The chain employs TRBV18 and TRBJ2-5; D remains ambiguous. The CDR3 totals 13 residues. V gave up 4 bases and J gave up 3 bases, with 9 bases separating them. Germline assignment: CDR1 KGHSH and CDR2 LQKENI.

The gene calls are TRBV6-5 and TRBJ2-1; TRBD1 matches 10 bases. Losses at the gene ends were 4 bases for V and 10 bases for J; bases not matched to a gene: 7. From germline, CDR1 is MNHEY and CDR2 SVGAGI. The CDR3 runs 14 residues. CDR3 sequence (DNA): TGTGCCAGCAGTTTCGGACAGGGGGTGCAAGAGCAGTTCTTC. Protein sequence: CASSFGQGVQEQFF.

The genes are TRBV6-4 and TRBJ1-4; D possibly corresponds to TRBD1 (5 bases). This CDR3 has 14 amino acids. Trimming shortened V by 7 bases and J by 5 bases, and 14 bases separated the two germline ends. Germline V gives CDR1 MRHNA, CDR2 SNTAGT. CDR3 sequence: CASTHGGGNEKLFF. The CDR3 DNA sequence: TGTGCCAGCACCCACGGGGGGGGGAATGAAAAACTGTTTTTT.

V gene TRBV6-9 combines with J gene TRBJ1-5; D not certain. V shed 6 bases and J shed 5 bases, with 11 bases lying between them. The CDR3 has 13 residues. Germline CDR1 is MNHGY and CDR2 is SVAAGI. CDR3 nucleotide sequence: TGTGCCAGCAGACAGCAGCCTGATCAGCCCCAGCATTTT. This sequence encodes CASRQQPDQPQHF.

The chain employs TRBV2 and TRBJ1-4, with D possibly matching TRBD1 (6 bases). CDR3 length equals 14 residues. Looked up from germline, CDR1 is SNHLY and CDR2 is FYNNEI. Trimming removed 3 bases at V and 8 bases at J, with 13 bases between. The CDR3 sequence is CASSDTGGREKLFF. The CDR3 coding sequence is TGTGCCAGCAGTGATACCGGGGGCAGGGAAAAACTGTTTTTT. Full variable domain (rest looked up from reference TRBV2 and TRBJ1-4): EPEVTQTPSHQVTQMGQEVILRCVPISNHLYFYWYRQILGQKVEFLVSFYNNEISEKSEIFDDQFSVERPDGSNFTLKIRSTKLEDSAMYFCASSDTGGREKLFFGSGTQLSVL.

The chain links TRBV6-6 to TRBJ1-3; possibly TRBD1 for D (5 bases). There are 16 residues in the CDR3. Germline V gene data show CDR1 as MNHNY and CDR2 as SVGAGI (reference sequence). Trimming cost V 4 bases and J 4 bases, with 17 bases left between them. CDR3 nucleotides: TGTGCCAGCAGTTCCCCCGGTTGGGGACCCGGAAACACCATATATTTT. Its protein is CASSSPGWGPGNTIYF.